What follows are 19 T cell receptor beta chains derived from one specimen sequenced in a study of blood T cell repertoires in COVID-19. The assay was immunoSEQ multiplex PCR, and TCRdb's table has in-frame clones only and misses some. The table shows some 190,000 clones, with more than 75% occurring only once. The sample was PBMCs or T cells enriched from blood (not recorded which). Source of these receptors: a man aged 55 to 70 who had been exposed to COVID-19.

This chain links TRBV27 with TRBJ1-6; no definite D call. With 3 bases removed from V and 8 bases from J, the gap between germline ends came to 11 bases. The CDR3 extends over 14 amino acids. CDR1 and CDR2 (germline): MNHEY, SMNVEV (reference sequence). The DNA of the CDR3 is TGTGCCAGCAGTTTCCGACTATCTGATTCACCCCTCCACTTT. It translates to CASSFRLSDSPLHF.

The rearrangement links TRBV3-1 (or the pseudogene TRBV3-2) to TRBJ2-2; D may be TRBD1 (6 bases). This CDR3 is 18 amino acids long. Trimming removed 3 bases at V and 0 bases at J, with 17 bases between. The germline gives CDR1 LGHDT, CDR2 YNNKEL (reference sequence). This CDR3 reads CASSHYDRPISNTGELFF. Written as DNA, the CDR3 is TGTGCCAGCAGCCATTACGACAGGCCTATATCGAACACCGGGGAGCTGTTTTTT.

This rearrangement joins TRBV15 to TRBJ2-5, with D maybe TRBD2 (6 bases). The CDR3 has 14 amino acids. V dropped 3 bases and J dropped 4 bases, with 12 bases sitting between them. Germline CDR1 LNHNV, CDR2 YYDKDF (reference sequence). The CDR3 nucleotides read TGTGCCACCAGCAGCCGGGAGCTTGGAGAGACCCAGTACTTC. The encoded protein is CATSSRELGETQYF.

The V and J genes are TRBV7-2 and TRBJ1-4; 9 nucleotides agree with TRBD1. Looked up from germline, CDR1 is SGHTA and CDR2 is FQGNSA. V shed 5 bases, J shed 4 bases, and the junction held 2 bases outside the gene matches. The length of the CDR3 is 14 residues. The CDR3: CASSRTGVNEKLFF. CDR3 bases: TGTGCCAGCAGCCGGACAGGGGTTAATGAAAAACTGTTTTTT.

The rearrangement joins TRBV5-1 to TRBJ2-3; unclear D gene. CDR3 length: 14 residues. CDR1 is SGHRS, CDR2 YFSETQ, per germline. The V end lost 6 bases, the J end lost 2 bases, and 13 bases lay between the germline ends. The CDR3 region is CASTWARNTDTQYF. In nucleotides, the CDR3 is TGCGCCAGCACTTGGGCCCGAAACACAGATACGCAGTATTTT. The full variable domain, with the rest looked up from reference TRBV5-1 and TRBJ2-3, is KAGVTQTPRYLIKTRGQQVTLSCSPISGHRSVSWYQQTPGQGLQFLFEYFSETQRNKGNFPGRFSGRQFSNSRSEMNVSTLELGDSALYLCASTWARNTDTQYFGPGTRLTVL.

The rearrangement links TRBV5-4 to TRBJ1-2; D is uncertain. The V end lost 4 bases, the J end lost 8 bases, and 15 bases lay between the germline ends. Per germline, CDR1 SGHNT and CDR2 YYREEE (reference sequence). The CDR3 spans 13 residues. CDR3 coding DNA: TGTGCCAGCAGCCCTACCCGGGAAAGCGGCTACACCTTC. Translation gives CASSPTRESGYTF.

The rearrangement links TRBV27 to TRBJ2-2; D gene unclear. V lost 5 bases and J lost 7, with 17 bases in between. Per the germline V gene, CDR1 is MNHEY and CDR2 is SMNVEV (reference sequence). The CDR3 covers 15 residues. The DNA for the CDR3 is TGTGCCAGCAGTGATGACCTTCCGCGGCACGGGGAGCTGTTTTTT. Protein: CASSDDLPRHGELFF.

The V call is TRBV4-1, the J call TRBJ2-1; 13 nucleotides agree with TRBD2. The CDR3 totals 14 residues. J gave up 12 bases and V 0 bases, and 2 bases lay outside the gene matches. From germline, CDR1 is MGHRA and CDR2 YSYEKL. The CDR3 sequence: CASSQETSGGRQFF. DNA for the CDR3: TGCGCCAGCAGCCAAGAGACTAGCGGGGGGCGGCAGTTCTTC.

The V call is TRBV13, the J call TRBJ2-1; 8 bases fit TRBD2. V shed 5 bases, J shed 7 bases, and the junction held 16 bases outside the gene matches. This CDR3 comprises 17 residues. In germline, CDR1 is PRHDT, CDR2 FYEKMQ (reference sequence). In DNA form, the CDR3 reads TGTGCCAGCAGCGCCAAACCGACTAGCGCACGTAAAAATGAGCAGTTCTTC. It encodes CASSAKPTSARKNEQFF.

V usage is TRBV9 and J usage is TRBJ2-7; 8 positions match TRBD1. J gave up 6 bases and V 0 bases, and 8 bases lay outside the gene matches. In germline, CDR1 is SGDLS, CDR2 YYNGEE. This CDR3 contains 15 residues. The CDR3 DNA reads TGTGCCAGCAGCGTAGGGGCGACAGGGGTGGCCGAGCAGTACTTC. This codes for CASSVGATGVAEQYF.

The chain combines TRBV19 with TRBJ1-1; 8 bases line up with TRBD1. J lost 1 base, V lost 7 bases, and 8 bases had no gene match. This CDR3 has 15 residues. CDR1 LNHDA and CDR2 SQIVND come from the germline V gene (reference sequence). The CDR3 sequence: CASIDRGGRNTEAFF. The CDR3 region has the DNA TGTGCCAGTATTGACAGGGGAGGTCGGAACACTGAAGCTTTCTTT.

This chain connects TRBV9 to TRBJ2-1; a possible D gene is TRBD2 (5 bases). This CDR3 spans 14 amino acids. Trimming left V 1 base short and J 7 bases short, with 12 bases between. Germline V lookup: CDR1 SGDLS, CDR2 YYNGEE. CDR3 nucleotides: TGTGCCAGCAGCGTATCAGGTTGGAGGAATGAGCAGTTCTTC. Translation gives CASSVSGWRNEQFF.

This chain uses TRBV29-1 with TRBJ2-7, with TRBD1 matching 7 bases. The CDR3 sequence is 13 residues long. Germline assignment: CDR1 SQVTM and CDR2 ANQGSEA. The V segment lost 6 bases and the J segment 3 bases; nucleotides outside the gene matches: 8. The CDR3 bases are TGCAGCGTGTCAGGGGGTTACCTCTACGAGCAGTACTTC. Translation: CSVSGGYLYEQYF.

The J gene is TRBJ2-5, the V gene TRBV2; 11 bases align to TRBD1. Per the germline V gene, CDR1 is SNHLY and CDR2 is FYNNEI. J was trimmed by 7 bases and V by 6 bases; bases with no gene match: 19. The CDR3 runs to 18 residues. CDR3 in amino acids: CASSNDPLWTGGGRTQYF. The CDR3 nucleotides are TGTGCCAGCAGCAACGACCCCCTTTGGACAGGGGGCGGGAGGACCCAGTACTTC.

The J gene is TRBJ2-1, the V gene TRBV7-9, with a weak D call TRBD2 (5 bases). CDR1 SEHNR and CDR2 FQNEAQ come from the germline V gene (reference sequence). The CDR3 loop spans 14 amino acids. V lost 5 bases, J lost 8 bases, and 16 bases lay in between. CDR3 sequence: CASSTRIEGDEQFF. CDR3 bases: TGTGCCAGCAGCACCCGTATCGAGGGTGATGAGCAGTTCTTC.

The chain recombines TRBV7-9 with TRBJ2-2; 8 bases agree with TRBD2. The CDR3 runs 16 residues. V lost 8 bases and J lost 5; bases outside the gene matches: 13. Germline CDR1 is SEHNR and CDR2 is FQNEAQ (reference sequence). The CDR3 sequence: CASGPPREVRTGELFF. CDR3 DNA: TGTGCCAGCGGCCCTCCGCGGGAGGTACGGACCGGGGAGCTGTTTTTT.

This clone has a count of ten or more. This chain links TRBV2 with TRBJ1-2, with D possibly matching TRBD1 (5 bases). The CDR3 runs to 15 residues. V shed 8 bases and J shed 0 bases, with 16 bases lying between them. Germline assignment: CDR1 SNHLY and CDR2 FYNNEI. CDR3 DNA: TGTGCCAGCTCCCCCCGCAGGGCCCCTAACTATGGCTACACCTTC. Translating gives CASSPRRAPNYGYTF.

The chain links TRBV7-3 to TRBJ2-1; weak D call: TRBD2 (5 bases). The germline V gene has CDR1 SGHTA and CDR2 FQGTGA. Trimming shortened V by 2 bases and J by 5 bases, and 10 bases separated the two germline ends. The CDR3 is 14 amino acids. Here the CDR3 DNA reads TGTGCCAGCAGCTTATTAGCGAGGGACAATGAGCAGTTCTTC. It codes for CASSLLARDNEQFF.

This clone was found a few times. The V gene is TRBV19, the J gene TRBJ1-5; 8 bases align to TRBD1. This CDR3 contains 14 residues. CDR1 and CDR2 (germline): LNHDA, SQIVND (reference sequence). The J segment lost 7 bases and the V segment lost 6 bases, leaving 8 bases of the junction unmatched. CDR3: CASSRAGGEQPQHF. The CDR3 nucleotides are TGTGCCAGTAGCAGAGCAGGGGGCGAACAGCCCCAGCATTTT.